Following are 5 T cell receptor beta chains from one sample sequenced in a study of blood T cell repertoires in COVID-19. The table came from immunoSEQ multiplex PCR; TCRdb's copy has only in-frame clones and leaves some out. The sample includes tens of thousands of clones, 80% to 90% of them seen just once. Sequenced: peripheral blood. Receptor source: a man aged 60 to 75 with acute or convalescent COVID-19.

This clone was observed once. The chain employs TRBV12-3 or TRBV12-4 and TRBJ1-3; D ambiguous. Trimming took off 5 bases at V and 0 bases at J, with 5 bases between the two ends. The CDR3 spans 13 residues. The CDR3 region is CASSSRSGNTIYF. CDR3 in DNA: TGTGCCAGCAGTAGCCGCTCTGGAAACACCATATATTTT.

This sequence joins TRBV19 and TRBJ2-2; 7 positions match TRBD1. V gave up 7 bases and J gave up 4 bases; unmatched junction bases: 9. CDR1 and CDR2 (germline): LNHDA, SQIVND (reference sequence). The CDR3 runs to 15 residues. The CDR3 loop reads CASISRGQPTGELFF. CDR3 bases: TGTGCCAGTATTAGCAGGGGACAGCCCACCGGGGAGCTGTTTTTT.

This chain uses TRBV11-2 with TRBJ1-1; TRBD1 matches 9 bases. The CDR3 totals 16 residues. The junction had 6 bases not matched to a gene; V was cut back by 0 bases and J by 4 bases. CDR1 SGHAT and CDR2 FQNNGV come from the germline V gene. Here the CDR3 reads CASSLELQGARTEAFF. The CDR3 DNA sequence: TGTGCCAGCAGCTTAGAATTACAGGGGGCGCGCACTGAAGCTTTCTTT. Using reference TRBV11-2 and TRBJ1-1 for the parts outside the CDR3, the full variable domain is EAGVAQSPRYKIIEKRQSVAFWCNPISGHATLYWYQQILGQGPKLLIQFQNNGVVDDSQLPKDRFSAERLKGVDSTLKIQPAKLEDSAVYLCASSLELQGARTEAFFGQGTRLTVV.

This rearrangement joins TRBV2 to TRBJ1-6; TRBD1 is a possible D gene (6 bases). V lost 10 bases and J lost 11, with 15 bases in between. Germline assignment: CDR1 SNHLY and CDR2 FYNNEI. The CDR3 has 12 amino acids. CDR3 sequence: CATHREPAPLHF. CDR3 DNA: TGTGCCACCCACAGGGAGCCGGCACCCCTCCACTTT.

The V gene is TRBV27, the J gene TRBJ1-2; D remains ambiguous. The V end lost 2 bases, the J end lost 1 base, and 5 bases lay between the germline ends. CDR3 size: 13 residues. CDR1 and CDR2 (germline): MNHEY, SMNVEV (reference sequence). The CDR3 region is CASSLRGNYGYTF. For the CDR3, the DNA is TGTGCCAGCAGTTTACGGGGTAACTATGGCTACACCTTC.